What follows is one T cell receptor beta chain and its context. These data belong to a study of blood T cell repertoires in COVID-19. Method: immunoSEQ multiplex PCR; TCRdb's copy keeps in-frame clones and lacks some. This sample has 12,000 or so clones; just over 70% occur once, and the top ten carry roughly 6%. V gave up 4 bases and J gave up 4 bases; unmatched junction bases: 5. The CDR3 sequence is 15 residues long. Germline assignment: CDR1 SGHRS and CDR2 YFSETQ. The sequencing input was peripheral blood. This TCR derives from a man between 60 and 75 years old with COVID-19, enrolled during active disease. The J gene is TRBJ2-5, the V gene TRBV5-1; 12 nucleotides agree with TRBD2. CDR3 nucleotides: TGCGCCAGCAGCAGAACGACTAGCGGGGGAGAGACCCAGTACTTC. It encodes CASSRTTSGGETQYF.